The text below deals with one T cell receptor beta chain. There is no known antigen for this receptor. There are no base qualities to consult, and no much larger clone falls within one base. The data were obtained in a study of blood T cell repertoires in COVID-19 (dated by TCRdb to the early 2020s). Concerning the study at large: Collaborator samples came from the United States, Italy and Spain and covered acute and convalescent phases of COVID-19. The prospective study material was composed of cDNA or gDNA derived from T cells, B-cell-depleted T cells, or PBMCs. Deeply sampled blood TCRbeta repertoires from subjects exposed to, actively infected with, or recovered from COVID-19 were included in the dataset. A freely available public database, intended as a resource for researchers studying the immune response to SARS-CoV-2, is where the repertoires were released. The samples were drawn from the first 160 participants of the ongoing ImmuneRACE study and from about 1,200 subjects provided by 6 global collaborators. The sample metadata nearly always contained a de-identified subject ID, COVID-19 status, age in years and sex. Where available, HLA class I and class II types were taken from metadata supplied by the sample provider and were not determined by assay-based typing.

What the study reported, not specific to this receptor: The amount of clinical and demographic metadata varied by source and participant and was provided uncurated.

The germline ends are 9 bases apart after V is trimmed by 3 bases and J by 4 bases. The CDR3 runs 13 amino acids, cysteine and phenylalanine included. CDR3 DNA is the only sequence kept; it has 39 bases, read in frame from the first base. The germline V gene provides CDR1 SGHVS and CDR2 FNYEAQ. The immunoSEQ Assay, a bias-controlled multiplex PCR, was used to amplify TCRbeta CDR3 regions from genomic DNA. Per the authors' processing: Nucleated cell counts per sample were estimated from amplification of reference gene primers within the assay. To quantify the absolute abundance of each unique TCRbeta CDR3 rearrangement, sequence reads were collapsed and filtered. For each sample, productive Simpson clonality was calculated as the square root of Simpson's diversity index over productive rearrangements. TCRdb limited this immuneACCESS table to in-frame rearrangements with V and J called. A share of clones is missing; checked studies link under half to unresolved V genes, and the rest is unexplained. The V and J calls and the clone size are those of that table, but D and trimming were determined from the DNA. Within this sample are roughly 100,000 clones, with more than 75% of them counted one time only. The ten biggest clones cover about 11% of the sample.

Each collaborating institution followed its own protocols to collect whole blood in K2EDTA tubes. Collaborator samples were shipped for TCRbeta analysis as frozen whole blood, isolated PBMCs, or DNA extracted from either sample type. The material sequenced was peripheral blood. This receptor was obtained from a human donor in a cohort sampled during active COVID-19. In this chain, TRBV7-6 is recombined with TRBJ1-1; no D gene is confidently identified. In nucleotides, the sequence is TGTGCCAGCAGCTTTTTGGGCAGCACTGAAGCTTTCTTT. Its translation is CASSFLGSTEAFF.